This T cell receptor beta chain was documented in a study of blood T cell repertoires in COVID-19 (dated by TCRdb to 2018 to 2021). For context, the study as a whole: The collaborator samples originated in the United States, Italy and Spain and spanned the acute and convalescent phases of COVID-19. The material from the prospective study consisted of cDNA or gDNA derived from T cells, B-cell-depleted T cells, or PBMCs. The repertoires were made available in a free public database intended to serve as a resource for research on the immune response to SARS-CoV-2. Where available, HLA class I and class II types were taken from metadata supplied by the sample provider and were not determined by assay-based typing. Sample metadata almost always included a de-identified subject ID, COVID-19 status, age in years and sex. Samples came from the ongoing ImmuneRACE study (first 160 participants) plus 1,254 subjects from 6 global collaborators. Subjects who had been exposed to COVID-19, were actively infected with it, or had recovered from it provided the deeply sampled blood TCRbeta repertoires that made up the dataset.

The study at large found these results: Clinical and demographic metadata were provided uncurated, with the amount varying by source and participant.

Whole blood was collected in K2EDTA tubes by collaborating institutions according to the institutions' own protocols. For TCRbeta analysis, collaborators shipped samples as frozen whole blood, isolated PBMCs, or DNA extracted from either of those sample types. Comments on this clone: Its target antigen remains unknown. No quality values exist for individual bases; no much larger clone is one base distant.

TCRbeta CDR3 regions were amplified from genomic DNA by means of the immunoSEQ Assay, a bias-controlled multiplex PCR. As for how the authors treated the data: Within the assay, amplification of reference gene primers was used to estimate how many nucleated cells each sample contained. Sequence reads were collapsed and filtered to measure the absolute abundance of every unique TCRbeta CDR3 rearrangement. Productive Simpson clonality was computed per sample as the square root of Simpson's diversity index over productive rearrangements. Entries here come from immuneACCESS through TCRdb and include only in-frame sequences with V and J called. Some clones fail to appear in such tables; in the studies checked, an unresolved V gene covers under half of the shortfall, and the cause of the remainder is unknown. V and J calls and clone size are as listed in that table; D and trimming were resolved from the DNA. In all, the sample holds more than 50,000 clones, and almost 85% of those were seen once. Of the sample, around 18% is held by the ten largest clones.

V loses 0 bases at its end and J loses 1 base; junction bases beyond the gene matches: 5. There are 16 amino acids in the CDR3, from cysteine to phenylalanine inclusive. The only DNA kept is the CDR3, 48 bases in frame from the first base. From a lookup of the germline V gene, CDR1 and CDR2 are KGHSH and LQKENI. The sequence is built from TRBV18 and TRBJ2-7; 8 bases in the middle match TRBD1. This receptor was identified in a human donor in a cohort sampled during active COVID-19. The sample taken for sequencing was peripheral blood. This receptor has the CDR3 CASSPPAGGISYEQYF. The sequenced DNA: TGTGCCAGCTCACCACCGGCAGGGGGCATTTCCTACGAGCAGTACTTC.